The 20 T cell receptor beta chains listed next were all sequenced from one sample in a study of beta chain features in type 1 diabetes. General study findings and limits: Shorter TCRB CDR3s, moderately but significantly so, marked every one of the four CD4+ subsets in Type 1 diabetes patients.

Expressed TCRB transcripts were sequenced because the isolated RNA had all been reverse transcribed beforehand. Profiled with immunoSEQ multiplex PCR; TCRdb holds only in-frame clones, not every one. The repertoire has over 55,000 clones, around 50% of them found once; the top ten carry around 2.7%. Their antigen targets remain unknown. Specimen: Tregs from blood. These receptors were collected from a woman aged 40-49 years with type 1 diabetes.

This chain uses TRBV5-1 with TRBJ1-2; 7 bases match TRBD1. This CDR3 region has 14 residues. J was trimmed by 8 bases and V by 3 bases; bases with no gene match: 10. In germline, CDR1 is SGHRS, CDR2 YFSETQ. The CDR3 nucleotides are TGCGCCAGCAGCTCGGGACAGCCATTCGAGGGCTACACCTTC. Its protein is CASSSGQPFEGYTF.

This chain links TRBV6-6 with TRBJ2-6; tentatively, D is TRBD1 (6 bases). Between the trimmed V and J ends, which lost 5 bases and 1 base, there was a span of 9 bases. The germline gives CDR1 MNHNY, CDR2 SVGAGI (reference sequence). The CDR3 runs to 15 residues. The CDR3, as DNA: TGTGCCAGCAGTCAACAGGGATCTGGGGCCAACGTCCTGACTTTC. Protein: CASSQQGSGANVLTF.

The CDR3 region is CSVEERGTGFYEQYF. As DNA, the CDR3 is TGCAGCGTTGAAGAAAGGGGGACAGGTTTCTACGAGCAGTACTTC. The chain employs TRBV29-1 and TRBJ2-7; 8 nucleotides match TRBD1. The germline gives CDR1 SQVTM, CDR2 ANQGSEA. The CDR3 spans 15 residues. J lost 3 bases, V lost 0 bases, and 7 bases had no gene match.

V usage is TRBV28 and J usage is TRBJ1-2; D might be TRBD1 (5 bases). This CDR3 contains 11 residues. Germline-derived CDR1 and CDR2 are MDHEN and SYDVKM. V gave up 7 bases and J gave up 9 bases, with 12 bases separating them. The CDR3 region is CASTGGLSYTF. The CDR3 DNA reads TGTGCCAGCACCGGGGGGTTGAGCTACACCTTC.

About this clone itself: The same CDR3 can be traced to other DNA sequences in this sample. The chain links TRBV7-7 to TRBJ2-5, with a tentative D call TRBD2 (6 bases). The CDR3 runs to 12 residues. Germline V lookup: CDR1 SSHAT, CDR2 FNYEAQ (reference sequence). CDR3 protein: CASSLEAGTQYF. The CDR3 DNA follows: TGTGCTAGTAGCTTAGAAGCGGGGACCCAGTACTTC. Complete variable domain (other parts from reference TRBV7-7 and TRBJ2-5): GAGVSQSPRYKVTKRGQDVTLRCDPISSHATLYWYQQALGQGPEFLTYFNYEAQPDKSGLPSDRFSAERPEGSISTLTIQRTEQRDSAMYRCASSLEAGTQYFGPGTRLLVL.

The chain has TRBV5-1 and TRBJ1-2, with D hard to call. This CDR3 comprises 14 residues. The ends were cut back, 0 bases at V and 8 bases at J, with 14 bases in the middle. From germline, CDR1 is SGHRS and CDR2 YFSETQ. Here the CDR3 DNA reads TGCGCCAGCAGCTTGGTGATTTCCGGGAAGGGCTACACCTTC. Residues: CASSLVISGKGYTF.

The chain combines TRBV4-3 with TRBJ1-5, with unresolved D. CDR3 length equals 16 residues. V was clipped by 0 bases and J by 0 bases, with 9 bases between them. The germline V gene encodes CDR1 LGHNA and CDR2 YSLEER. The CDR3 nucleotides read TGCGCCAGCAGCCAAGACAGTCACCCTAGCAATCAGCCCCAGCATTTT. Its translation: CASSQDSHPSNQPQHF.

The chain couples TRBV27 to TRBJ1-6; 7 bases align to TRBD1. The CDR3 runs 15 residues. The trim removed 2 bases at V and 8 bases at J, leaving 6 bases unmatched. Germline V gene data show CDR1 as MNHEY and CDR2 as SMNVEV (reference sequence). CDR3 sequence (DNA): TGTGCCAGCAGTTTACCCGACAGGGAGGATTCACCCCTCCACTTT. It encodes CASSLPDREDSPLHF.

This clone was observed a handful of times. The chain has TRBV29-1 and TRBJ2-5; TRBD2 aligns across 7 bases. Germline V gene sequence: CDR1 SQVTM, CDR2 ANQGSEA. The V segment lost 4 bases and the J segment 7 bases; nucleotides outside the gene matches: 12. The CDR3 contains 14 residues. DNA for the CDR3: TGCAGCGTTGGGCGGGAGTCCCGGTCGGGGACCCAGTACTTC. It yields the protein CSVGRESRSGTQYF.

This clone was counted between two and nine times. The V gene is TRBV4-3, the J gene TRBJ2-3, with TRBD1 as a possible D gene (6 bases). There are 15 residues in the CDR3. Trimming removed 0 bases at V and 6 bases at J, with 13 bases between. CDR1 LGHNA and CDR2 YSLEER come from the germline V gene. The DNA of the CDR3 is TGCGCCAGCAGCCAAGATCGCAGGGGCTTCGATACGCAGTATTTT. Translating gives CASSQDRRGFDTQYF.

CDR3 residues: CAWSVSFNTEAFF. CDR3 bases: TGTGCCTGGAGTGTGAGTTTCAACACTGAAGCTTTCTTT. The rearrangement uses TRBV30 and TRBJ1-1; D ambiguous. Germline CDR1 and CDR2: GTSNPN and SVGIG (reference sequence). V lost 0 bases and J 2 bases, leaving 7 bases between the germline ends. The CDR3 has 13 amino acids.

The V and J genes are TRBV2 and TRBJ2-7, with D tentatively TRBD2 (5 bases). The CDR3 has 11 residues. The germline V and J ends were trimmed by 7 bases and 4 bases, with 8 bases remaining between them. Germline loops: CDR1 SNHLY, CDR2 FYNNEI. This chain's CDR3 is CASMREYEQYF. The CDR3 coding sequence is TGTGCCAGCATGAGGGAGTACGAGCAGTACTTC.

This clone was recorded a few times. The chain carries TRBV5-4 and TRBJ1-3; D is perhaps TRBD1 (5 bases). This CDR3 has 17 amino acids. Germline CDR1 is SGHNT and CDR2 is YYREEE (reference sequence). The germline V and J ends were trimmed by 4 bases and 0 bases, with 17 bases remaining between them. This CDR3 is CASSPWPGRDSGNTIYF. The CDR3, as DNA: TGTGCCAGCAGCCCATGGCCAGGGAGGGACTCTGGAAACACCATATATTTT.

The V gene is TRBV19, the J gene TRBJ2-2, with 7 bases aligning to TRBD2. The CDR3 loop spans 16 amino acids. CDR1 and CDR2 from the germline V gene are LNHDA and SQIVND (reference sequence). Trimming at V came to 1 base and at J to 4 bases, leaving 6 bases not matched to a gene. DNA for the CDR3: TGTGCCAGTAGTATAGCGGCGGGAGCATTCACCGGGGAGCTGTTTTTT. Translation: CASSIAAGAFTGELFF.

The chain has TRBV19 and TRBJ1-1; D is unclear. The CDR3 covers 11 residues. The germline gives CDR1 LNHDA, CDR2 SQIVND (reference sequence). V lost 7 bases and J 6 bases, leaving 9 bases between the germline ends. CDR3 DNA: TGTGCCAGTATGCTCTATTCTGAAGCTTTCTTT. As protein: CASMLYSEAFF.

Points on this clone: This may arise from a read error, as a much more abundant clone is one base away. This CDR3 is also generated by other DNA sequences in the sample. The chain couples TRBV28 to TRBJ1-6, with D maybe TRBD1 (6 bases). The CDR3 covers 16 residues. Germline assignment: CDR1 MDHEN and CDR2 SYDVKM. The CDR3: CASSSPGGGYNSPLHF. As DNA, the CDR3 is TGTGCCAGCAGCTCCCCCGGGGGGGGCTATAATTCCCCCCTCCACTTT. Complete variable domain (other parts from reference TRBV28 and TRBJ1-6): DVKVTQSSRYLVKRTGEKVFLECVQDMDHENMFWYRQDPGLGLRLIYFSYDVKMKEKGDIPEGYSVSREKKERFSLILESASTNQTSMYLCASSSPGGGYNSPLHFGNGTRLTVT.

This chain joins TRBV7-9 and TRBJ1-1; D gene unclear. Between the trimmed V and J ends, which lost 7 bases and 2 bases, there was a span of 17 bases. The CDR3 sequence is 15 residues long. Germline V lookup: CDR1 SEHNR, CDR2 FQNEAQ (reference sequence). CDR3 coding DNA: TGTGCCAGCACCCCCCGGGGTGAGGCAAACACTGAAGCTTTCTTT. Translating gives CASTPRGEANTEAFF.

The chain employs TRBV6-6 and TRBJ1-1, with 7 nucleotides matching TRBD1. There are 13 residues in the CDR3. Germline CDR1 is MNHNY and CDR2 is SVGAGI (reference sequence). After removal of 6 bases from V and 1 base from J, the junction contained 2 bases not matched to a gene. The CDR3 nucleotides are TGTGCCAGCAGGAGGACAGGGAACACTGAAGCTTTCTTT. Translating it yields CASRRTGNTEAFF.

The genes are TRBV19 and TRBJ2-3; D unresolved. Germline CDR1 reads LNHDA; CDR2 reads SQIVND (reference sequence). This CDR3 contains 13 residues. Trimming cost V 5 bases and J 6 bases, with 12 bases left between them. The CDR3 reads CASSSPHGDTQYF. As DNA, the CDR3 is TGTGCCAGTAGTTCCCCCCACGGGGATACGCAGTATTTT.

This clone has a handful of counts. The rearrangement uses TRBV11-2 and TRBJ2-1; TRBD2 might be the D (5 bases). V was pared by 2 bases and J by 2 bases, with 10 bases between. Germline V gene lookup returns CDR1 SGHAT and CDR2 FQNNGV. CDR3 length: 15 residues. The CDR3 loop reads CASSLYLGAYNEQFF. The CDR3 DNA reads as TGTGCCAGCAGCTTATACCTCGGGGCCTACAATGAGCAGTTCTTC.